Sequencing of this T cell receptor beta chain was carried out in a study of cytomegalovirus exposure and HLA in healthy donors. Overall study results and limits: Around 160 TCR beta chains were listed as cytomegalovirus-associated. The tendency of first-cohort TCR clusters to co-occur in the 120 or so validation repertoires was identified by a subsequent analysis. The majority of TCR sequences were rare, yet some public TCRs appeared in many donors.

The protocol was immunoSEQ multiplex PCR, while the TCRdb copy is restricted to in-frame clones and leaves out a portion. The table records around 170,000 clones, about 85% of them present only once. V was cut by 10 bases and J by 3 bases, with 9 bases left in between. CDR1 is SNHLY and CDR2 is FYNNEI in the germline V gene. There are 11 residues in the CDR3. This clone appeared a few times. Antigen unknown. The clonotype comes from a man aged 18 to 30 in good health and CMV-seropositive. The sequencing input was PBMCs. This rearrangement joins TRBV2 to TRBJ1-1, with D unresolved. CDR3: CAIAPDTEAFF. CDR3 nucleotides: TGTGCCATCGCACCAGACACTGAAGCTTTCTTT.